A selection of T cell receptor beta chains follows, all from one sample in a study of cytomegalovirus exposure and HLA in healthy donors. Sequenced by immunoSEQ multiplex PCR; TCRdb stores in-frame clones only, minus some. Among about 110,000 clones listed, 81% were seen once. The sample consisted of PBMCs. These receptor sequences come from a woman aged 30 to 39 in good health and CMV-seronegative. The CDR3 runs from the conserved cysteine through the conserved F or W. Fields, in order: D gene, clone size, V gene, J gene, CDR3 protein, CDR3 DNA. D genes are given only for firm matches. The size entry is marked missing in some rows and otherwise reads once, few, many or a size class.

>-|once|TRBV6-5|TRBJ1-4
CASRRDANEKLFF
TGTGCCAGCCGACGGGATGCTAATGAAAAACTGTTTTTT
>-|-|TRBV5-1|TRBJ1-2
CASSPDSQNYGYTF
TGCGCCAGCAGCCCAGACAGCCAGAACTATGGCTACACCTTC
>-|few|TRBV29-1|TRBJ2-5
CSVARRTQETQYF
TGCAGCGTAGCCAGGAGGACCCAAGAGACCCAGTACTTC
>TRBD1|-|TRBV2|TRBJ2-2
CASRTGGVTGELFF
TGTGCCAGCAGAACAGGGGGCGTAACCGGGGAGCTGTTTTTT
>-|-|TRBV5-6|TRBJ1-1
CASSPGGRVNTEAFF
TGTGCCAGCAGCCCGGGAGGGAGGGTGAACACTGAAGCTTTCTTT
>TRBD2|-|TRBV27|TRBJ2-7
CASSLGTSGRGGQYF
TGTGCCAGCAGTTTGGGGACTAGCGGGAGGGGAGGGCAGTACTTC
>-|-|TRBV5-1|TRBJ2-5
CASRLVGAYQETQYF
TGCGCCAGCAGATTAGTAGGGGCGTACCAAGAGACCCAGTACTTC
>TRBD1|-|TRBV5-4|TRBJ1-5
CASSTGGAGQPQHF
TGTGCCAGCAGCACAGGGGGCGCCGGTCAGCCCCAGCATTTT
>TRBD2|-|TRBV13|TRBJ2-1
CASSLSGRGSYEQFF
TGTGCCAGCAGCTTGAGCGGGAGGGGTAGCTATGAGCAGTTCTTC
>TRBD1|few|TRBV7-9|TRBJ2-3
CASSPRDSPQYF
TGTGCCAGCAGCCCTCGGGACAGTCCGCAGTATTTT
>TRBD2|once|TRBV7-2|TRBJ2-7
CASSLIMPSGSYEQYF
TGTGCCAGCAGCTTAATTATGCCTAGCGGGAGTTACGAGCAGTACTTC
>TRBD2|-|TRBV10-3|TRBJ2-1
CAISEQAGVEQFF
TGTGCCATCAGTGAGCAAGCGGGAGTTGAGCAGTTCTTC
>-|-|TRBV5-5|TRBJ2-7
CASSLSGGDGYEQYF
TGTGCCAGCAGCTTGAGTGGAGGGGATGGCTACGAGCAGTACTTC
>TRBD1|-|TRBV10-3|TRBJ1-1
CAISGSADRDEAFF
TGTGCCATCAGTGGCTCGGCTGACAGGGATGAAGCTTTCTTT
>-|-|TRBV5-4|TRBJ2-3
CASSSEPGHLTLSTDTQYF
TGTGCCAGCAGCTCGGAGCCGGGACACCTAACCTTAAGCACAGATACGCAGTATTTT
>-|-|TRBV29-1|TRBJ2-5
CSGAPGTPSPVQTQYF
TGCAGCGGAGCCCCAGGTACGCCGAGTCCAGTGCAGACCCAGTACTTC
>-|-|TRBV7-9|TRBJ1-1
CSSQKIRHQNTEAFF
TGTTCCAGCCAAAAAATTCGACACCAAAACACTGAAGCTTTCTTT
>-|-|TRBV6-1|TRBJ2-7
CASSEDTGSSYEQYF
TGTGCCAGCAGTGAAGATACAGGTTCTTCCTACGAGCAGTACTTC
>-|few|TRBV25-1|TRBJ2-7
CASGGNVEQYF
TGTGCCAGCGGGGGGAACGTCGAGCAGTACTTC
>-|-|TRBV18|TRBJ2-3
CASSPLEADTQYF
TGTGCCAGCTCACCTTTAGAGGCAGATACGCAGTATTTT
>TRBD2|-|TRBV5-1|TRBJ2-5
CASSPGGNQETQYF
TGCGCCAGCAGCCCCGGGGGGAACCAAGAGACCCAGTACTTC
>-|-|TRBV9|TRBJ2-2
CASSVSGNTGELFF
TGTGCCAGCAGCGTAAGCGGGAACACCGGGGAGCTGTTTTTT
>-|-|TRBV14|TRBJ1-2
CASSQRGWGYTF
TGTGCCAGCAGCCAACGGGGGTGGGGCTACACCTTC
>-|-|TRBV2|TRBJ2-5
CASKFPGWETQYF
TGTGCCAGCAAGTTTCCAGGTTGGGAGACCCAGTACTTC
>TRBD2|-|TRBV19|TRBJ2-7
CASSSRTSGSYEQYF
TGTGCCAGTAGTTCGCGGACTAGCGGGAGCTACGAGCAGTACTTC
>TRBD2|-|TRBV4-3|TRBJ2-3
CASSPSGTSTDTQYF
TGCGCCAGCAGCCCTAGCGGAACTAGCACAGATACGCAGTATTTT
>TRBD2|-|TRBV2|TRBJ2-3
CASSEAGLARIPDTQYF
TGTGCCAGCAGTGAAGCAGGACTAGCGAGAATCCCAGATACGCAGTATTTT
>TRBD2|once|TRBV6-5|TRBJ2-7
CASRRGINSYEQYF
TGTGCCAGCAGGCGGGGGATTAACTCCTACGAGCAGTACTTC
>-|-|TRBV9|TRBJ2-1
CASSVGAGNSYNEQFF
TGTGCCAGCAGCGTAGGGGCGGGCAACTCCTACAATGAGCAGTTCTTC
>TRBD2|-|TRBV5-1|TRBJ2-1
CASSLTYTSGSYNEQFF
TGCGCCAGCAGCTTGACCTACACTAGCGGCTCCTACAATGAGCAGTTCTTC
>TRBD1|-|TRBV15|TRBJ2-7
CATSGGQGSEQYF
TGTGCCACCAGCGGTGGACAGGGGAGCGAGCAGTACTTC
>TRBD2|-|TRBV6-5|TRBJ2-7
CASSYSTSGMVYEQYF
TGTGCCAGCAGTTACTCCACTAGCGGGATGGTCTACGAGCAGTACTTC